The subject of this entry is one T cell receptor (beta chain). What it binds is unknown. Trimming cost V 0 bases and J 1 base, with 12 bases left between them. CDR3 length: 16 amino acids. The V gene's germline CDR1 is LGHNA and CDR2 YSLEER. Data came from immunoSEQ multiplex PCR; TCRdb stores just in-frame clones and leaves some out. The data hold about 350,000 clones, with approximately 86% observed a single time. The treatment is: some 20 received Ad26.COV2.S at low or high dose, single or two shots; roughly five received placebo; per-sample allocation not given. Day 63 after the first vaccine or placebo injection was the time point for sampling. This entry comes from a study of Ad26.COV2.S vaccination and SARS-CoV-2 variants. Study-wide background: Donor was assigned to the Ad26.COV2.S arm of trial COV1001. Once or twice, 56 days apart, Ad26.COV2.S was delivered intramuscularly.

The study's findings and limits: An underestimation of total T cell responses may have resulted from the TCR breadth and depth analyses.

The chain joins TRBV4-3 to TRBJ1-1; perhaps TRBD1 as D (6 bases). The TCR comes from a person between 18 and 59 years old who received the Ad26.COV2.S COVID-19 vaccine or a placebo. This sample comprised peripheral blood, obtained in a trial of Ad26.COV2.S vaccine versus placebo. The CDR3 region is CASSQDKTGTNTEAFF. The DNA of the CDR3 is TGCGCCAGCAGCCAAGATAAAACAGGGACGAACACTGAAGCTTTCTTT.